Below, 24 T cell receptor beta chains from the same sample are listed, as sequenced in a study of graft-versus-host responses after intestinal transplantation. Method: immunoSEQ multiplex PCR; TCRdb's copy keeps in-frame clones and lacks some. The profile shows around 87,000 clones, 80% to 95% of them singletons. These receptors have no known antigen. The sample was unstimulated CD8+ T cells sorted from spleen or lymph node cells, taken before transplant. Source of these receptors: a human donor who was the organ donor for an intestinal transplant.

The chain recombines TRBV29-1 with TRBJ2-1; maybe TRBD2 (6 bases). The CDR3 contains 10 residues. The V gene lost 8 bases and the J gene lost 9 bases, with 11 bases spanning the gap. CDR1 is SQVTM, CDR2 ANQGSEA, per germline. The CDR3 loop is CSCSGPEQFF. The CDR3 nucleotides are TGCAGCTGTAGCGGACCTGAGCAGTTCTTC.

The chain is built from TRBV12-1 and TRBJ1-5; whether TRBD1, the table's D call, matches the DNA was not checked. TRBV12-1 is noted as a pseudogene. The CDR3 totals 16 residues. DNA for the CDR3: TGTGCCAGCAGCTTTGCGCCCAGACAGGGAAATCAGCCCCAGCATTTT. This sequence encodes CASSFAPRQGNQPQHF.

The gene calls are TRBV10-3 and TRBJ1-3; the D is unclear. With 8 bases removed from V and 0 bases from J, the gap between germline ends came to 8 bases. This CDR3 has 13 residues. Germline V gene lookup returns CDR1 ENHRY and CDR2 SYGVKD. The CDR3 DNA is TGTGCCATCTCCCTGAGCTCTGGAAACACCATATATTTT. It translates to CAISLSSGNTIYF.

The rearrangement joins TRBV7-6 to TRBJ1-2, with D perhaps TRBD1 (6 bases). V dropped 5 bases and J dropped 9 bases, with 13 bases sitting between them. The CDR3 covers 12 residues. The germline V gene encodes CDR1 SGHVS and CDR2 FNYEAQ. CDR3 bases: TGTGCCAGCAGCCCGACAGGACTGCGCTACACCTTC. This translates into CASSPTGLRYTF.

This chain connects TRBV27 to TRBJ1-1; TRBD1 might be the D (6 bases). Germline V gene sequence: CDR1 MNHEY, CDR2 SMNVEV (reference sequence). This CDR3 region has 16 residues. V lost 1 base to trimming and J lost 3 bases, with 15 bases between them. CDR3 residues: CASSLFQGLGYTEAFF. DNA of the CDR3: TGTGCCAGCAGTTTATTTCAGGGGCTGGGGTACACTGAAGCTTTCTTT.

This clone was seen only once. The J gene is TRBJ1-1, the V gene TRBV5-1; the D gene is possibly TRBD1 (5 bases). The CDR3 spans 13 residues. The V gene lost 5 bases and the J gene lost 1 base, with 9 bases spanning the gap. CDR1 SGHRS and CDR2 YFSETQ come from the germline V gene. The DNA of the CDR3 is TGCGCCAGCAGGATCGACAGGAACACTGAAGCTTTCTTT. It yields the protein CASRIDRNTEAFF.

CDR3 nucleotides: TGTGCCAGCAGCACCGGGACTAGCGTATCCTACGAGCAGTACTTC. It translates to CASSTGTSVSYEQYF. The rearrangement links TRBV5-6 to TRBJ2-5; TRBD2 matches 10 bases. The J call may be in error: the DNA end matches TRBJ2-7 better. Per germline, CDR1 SGHDT and CDR2 YYEEEE. This CDR3 has 15 amino acids.

The chain uses TRBV11-2 and TRBJ2-7; 7 nucleotides align to TRBD1. The length of the CDR3 is 17 residues. Germline CDR1 and CDR2: SGHAT and FQNNGV. Trimming removed 1 base from V and 5 bases from J; junction bases left unmatched: 14. CDR3 in DNA: TGTGCCAGCAGCTTAGCTCCTTTACCCGGGACAGACCACGAGCAGTACTTC. This sequence encodes CASSLAPLPGTDHEQYF.

V usage is TRBV5-8 and J usage is TRBJ2-1; maybe TRBD1 (5 bases). Germline V gene data show CDR1 as SGHTS and CDR2 as YDEGEE. This CDR3 spans 13 amino acids. Deletions cut 4 bases from V and 8 bases from J, with 13 bases between. CDR3 residues: CASSDDSGYEQFF. In DNA, the CDR3 is TGTGCCAGCAGCGATGACAGTGGCTATGAGCAGTTCTTC.

The chain uses TRBV7-9 and TRBJ2-7, with 9 bases fitting TRBD2. The CDR3 runs 17 residues. Germline V gene lookup returns CDR1 SEHNR and CDR2 FQNEAQ (reference sequence). The J segment lost 2 bases and the V segment lost 2 bases, leaving 10 bases of the junction unmatched. The CDR3: CASSLSGGGATAYEQYF. For the CDR3, the DNA is TGTGCCAGCAGCTTATCTGGCGGGGGGGCCACGGCCTACGAGCAGTACTTC.

The chain links TRBV2 to TRBJ1-6; D is uncertain. Germline CDR1 reads SNHLY; CDR2 reads FYNNEI. The CDR3 has 18 amino acids. Between the trimmed V and J ends, which lost 7 bases and 2 bases, there was a span of 21 bases. CDR3 sequence reads: CASISGNSFGPYNSPLHF. The CDR3 DNA sequence: TGTGCCAGCATATCCGGGAACTCGTTCGGCCCCTATAATTCACCCCTCCACTTT.

The rearrangement links TRBV4-2 to TRBJ2-1; 7 nucleotides align to TRBD1. J lost 9 bases, V lost 0 bases, and 5 bases had no gene match. The CDR3 is made up of 14 amino acids. CDR1 and CDR2 (germline): LGHNA, YNFKEQ. This CDR3 reads CASSQDRGPGEQFF. CDR3 nucleotides: TGTGCCAGCAGCCAAGATAGGGGGCCCGGTGAGCAGTTCTTC.

V gene TRBV6-5 combines with J gene TRBJ2-1, with 9 bases lining up with TRBD1. Germline V CDR1 and CDR2: MNHEY, SVGAGI. With 8 bases clipped from V and 4 bases from J, the junction kept 6 bases outside the gene matches. The CDR3 runs to 14 residues. The CDR3 nucleotides read TGTGCCAGCGAGCCGGGACAGGGTTACAATGAGCAGTTCTTC. This codes for CASEPGQGYNEQFF.

This rearrangement joins TRBV7-6 to TRBJ1-1; TRBD1 agrees at 7 bases. The CDR3 totals 15 residues. Per germline, CDR1 SGHVS and CDR2 FNYEAQ. The V gene end was trimmed by 5 bases and the J gene end by 0 bases; junction bases not matched to a gene: 6. The CDR3 loop is CASSQTGIMNTEAFF. CDR3 nucleotides: TGTGCCAGCAGCCAGACAGGGATCATGAACACTGAAGCTTTCTTT.

The V and J genes are TRBV27 and TRBJ2-7; 9 positions agree with TRBD1. The CDR3 covers 16 residues. Germline V gene data show CDR1 as MNHEY and CDR2 as SMNVEV (reference sequence). V trimming: 5 bases; J trimming: 3 bases; junction bases outside the gene matches: 11. In DNA, the CDR3 is TGTGCCAGCAGTCTGACCCGGGACAGGGCTCGCTACGAGCAGTACTTC. This codes for CASSLTRDRARYEQYF.

The rearrangement uses TRBV28 and TRBJ2-7; tentative D call: TRBD1 (6 bases). V was cut by 3 bases and J by 2 bases, with 20 bases left in between. Germline CDR1 and CDR2: MDHEN and SYDVKM. The CDR3 is made up of 17 amino acids. The CDR3 loop reads CASSLLQGYSSAYEQYF. The CDR3 DNA is TGTGCCAGCAGTTTGTTACAGGGTTATTCTTCGGCCTACGAGCAGTACTTC.

This chain connects TRBV4-1 to TRBJ1-6; a possible D gene is TRBD1 (5 bases). Deletions cut 0 bases from V and 8 bases from J, with 14 bases between. The CDR3 runs 16 residues. CDR1 is MGHRA, CDR2 YSYEKL, per germline. In DNA form, the CDR3 reads TGCGCCAGCAGCCAAGATAACTCGGCAGGGTATTCACCCCTCCACTTT. Protein: CASSQDNSAGYSPLHF.

The chain links TRBV7-6 to TRBJ2-7, with TRBD1 matching 9 bases. The CDR3 loop spans 15 amino acids. Germline V gene lookup returns CDR1 SGHVS and CDR2 FNYEAQ. J was trimmed by 2 bases and V by 6 bases; bases with no gene match: 8. This CDR3 reads CASSRDRDRAYEQYF. The CDR3 region has the DNA TGTGCCAGCAGTCGAGACCGGGACAGGGCCTACGAGCAGTACTTC.

This chain links TRBV5-4 with TRBJ2-1, with 11 positions matching TRBD2. The CDR3 length is 15 residues. With V trimmed by 4 bases and J by 7 bases, 7 bases remained unmatched. Germline CDR1 and CDR2: SGHNT and YYREEE (reference sequence). The CDR3 DNA reads TGTGCCAGCAGCGTACTAGCGGGGGTCTCGAATGAGCAGTTCTTC. It encodes CASSVLAGVSNEQFF. The whole variable domain, filled in from reference TRBV5-4 and TRBJ2-1, reads ETGVTQSPTHLIKTRGQQVTLRCSSQSGHNTVSWYQQALGQGPQFIFQYYREEENGRGNFPPRFSGLQFPNYSSELNVNALELDDSALYLCASSVLAGVSNEQFFGPGTRLTVL.

The CDR3 here is CASTRQGNQPQHF. The CDR3 coding sequence is TGTGCCAGTACACGGCAGGGAAATCAGCCCCAGCATTTT. This chain links TRBV19 with TRBJ1-5, with D maybe TRBD1 (5 bases). The length of the CDR3 is 13 residues. V gave up 7 bases and J gave up 4 bases, with 11 bases separating them. The germline V gene encodes CDR1 LNHDA and CDR2 SQIVND (reference sequence).

The chain recombines TRBV6-5 with TRBJ2-7; D is perhaps TRBD2 (5 bases). V was trimmed by 0 bases and J by 4 bases, leaving 13 bases between them. The CDR3 consists of 15 residues. Germline CDR1 reads MNHEY; CDR2 reads SVGAGI. CDR3 loop: CASSYSSLGVYEQYF. For the CDR3, the DNA is TGTGCCAGCAGTTACTCGTCCCTCGGGGTTTACGAGCAGTACTTC.

The chain has TRBV15 and TRBJ2-7; no definite D call. The V and J ends lost 1 base and 2 bases respectively, with 18 bases between them. CDR3 length: 17 amino acids. The germline gives CDR1 LNHNV, CDR2 YYDKDF (reference sequence). The CDR3 DNA reads TGTGCCACCAGCAGAGCCCCCATGGCTAGTCTAGCCTACGAGCAGTACTTC. Its translation is CATSRAPMASLAYEQYF.

The J gene is TRBJ1-6, the V gene TRBV4-1, with a possible D match to TRBD1 (6 bases). Germline CDR1 and CDR2: MGHRA and YSYEKL. The CDR3 loop spans 14 amino acids. Trimming stripped 4 bases from V and 14 bases from J, with 18 bases between. DNA for the CDR3: TGCGCCAGCAGCCTAGGGAGGGGGGATGGATCCCTCCACTTT. As protein: CASSLGRGDGSLHF.

The table lists this clone with a count of one. At the DNA level, this CDR3 is encoded by other sequences in the same sample as well. The J gene is TRBJ1-6, the V gene TRBV27; TRBD1 matches at 8 bases. This CDR3 region has 16 residues. V shed 5 bases, J shed 0 bases, and the junction held 3 bases outside the gene matches. Looked up from germline, CDR1 is MNHEY and CDR2 is SMNVEV (reference sequence). CDR3 loop: CASSPTGGSYNSPLHF. CDR3 DNA: TGTGCCAGCAGTCCTACAGGGGGCTCCTATAATTCACCCCTCCACTTT.